The 17 T cell receptor beta chains listed next were all sequenced from one sample in a study of blood T cells in healthy people across ages. A second PCR of roughly 7 to 11 cycles used a sample-barcoded 5' primer and a J-beta primer mix. One entry per CDR3 protein results from TCRdb running MiXCR on the 5' RACE reads. The data contain some 730,000 distinct CDR3 sequences, roughly 20% of them singletons. The sequencing input was blood. These receptors came from a man aged 65 to 79 in good health.

This chain joins TRBV20-1 and TRBJ1-4; no firm D call. This CDR3 contains 13 residues. The V gene's germline CDR1 is DFQATT and CDR2 SNEGSKA (reference sequence). The V gene lost 2 bases and the J gene lost 4 bases, with 8 bases spanning the gap. The CDR3, as DNA: TGCAGTGCTAGACGGCAGCTTAATGAAAAACTGTTTTTT. The encoded protein is CSARRQLNEKLFF.

CDR3: CASSVTGREYGYTF. CDR3 DNA sequence: TGCGCCAGTAGCGTTACAGGGAGGGAGTATGGCTACACCTTC. The rearrangement uses TRBV5-1 and TRBJ1-2; tentative D call: TRBD1 (6 bases). The CDR3 extends over 14 amino acids. CDR1 is SGHRS, CDR2 YFSETQ, per germline. Trimming cost V 8 bases and J 5 bases, with 19 bases left between them. Variable domain in full (rest from reference TRBV5-1 and TRBJ1-2): KAGVTQTPRYLIKTRGQQVTLSCSPISGHRSVSWYQQTPGQGLQFLFEYFSETQRNKGNFPGRFSGRQFSNSRSEMNVSTLELGDSALYLCASSVTGREYGYTFGSGTRLTVV.

The genes are TRBV5-1 and TRBJ1-3; no definite D call. This CDR3 region has 14 residues. The V and J ends lost 4 bases and 0 bases respectively, with 8 bases between them. Germline loops: CDR1 SGHRS, CDR2 YFSETQ. The CDR3 DNA is TGCGCCAGCAGCCACCCTGACTCTGGAAACACCATATATTTT. Its protein product is CASSHPDSGNTIYF.

The genes are TRBV6-1 and TRBJ2-1; D remains ambiguous. The DNA end lines up better with TRBJ2-5; the J call may be wrong. Per germline, CDR1 MNHNS and CDR2 SASEGT. The CDR3 consists of 12 residues. The CDR3 sequence: CASSEAPVTQYF. The CDR3 DNA reads as TGTGCCAGCAGTGAGGCACCGGTTACCCAGTACTTC.

There are many counts of this clonotype. The rearrangement links TRBV4-2 to TRBJ2-3; a weak D match, TRBD2 (5 bases). The CDR3 consists of 16 residues. Germline CDR1 LGHNA, CDR2 YNFKEQ. The V end was cut by 0 bases, the J end by 0 bases, with 10 bases between. CDR3 protein: CASSQDEGSSTDTQYF. The CDR3 nucleotides are TGTGCCAGCAGCCAAGATGAGGGCAGTAGCACAGATACGCAGTATTTT.

In regard to this clonotype: Compared with germline, one end of the junction differs, possibly owing to a read error. This chain links TRBV18 with TRBJ2-5; TRBD2 is a possible D gene (6 bases). Germline CDR1 KGHSH, CDR2 LQKENI. This CDR3 has 16 amino acids. The CDR3 protein is CTSSPLPTRSGETQYF. The CDR3 coding sequence is TGTACCAGCTCACCACTGCCGACTAGGTCCGGCGAGACCCAGTACTTC.

This clonotype was observed a few times. The chain combines TRBV4-2 with TRBJ1-6; a possible D gene is TRBD1 (5 bases). V lost 4 bases and J 0 bases, leaving 19 bases between the germline ends. Germline loops: CDR1 LGHNA, CDR2 YNFKEQ. This CDR3 is built from 19 residues. The CDR3 protein is CASSPYQGAQISYNSPLHF. The CDR3 DNA reads as TGTGCCAGCAGCCCATACCAAGGGGCCCAAATCTCCTATAATTCACCCCTCCACTTT.

V and J are TRBV5-6 and TRBJ1-2; TRBD1 aligns across 7 bases. This CDR3 region has 15 residues. CDR1 and CDR2 (germline): SGHDT, YYEEEE. With 0 bases clipped from V and 5 bases from J, the junction kept 7 bases outside the gene matches. CDR3 coding DNA: TGTGCCAGCAGCTTGGAGGGGGCCCGGGTTTATGGCTACACCTTC. Amino acid sequence: CASSLEGARVYGYTF.

Only a few counts were recorded for this clonotype. V gene TRBV5-1 combines with J gene TRBJ1-2; 7 nucleotides line up with TRBD1. V was clipped by 0 bases and J by 7 bases; unmatched bases: 3. Germline V gene lookup returns CDR1 SGHRS and CDR2 YFSETQ. CDR3 size: 13 residues. The DNA of the CDR3 is TGCGCCAGCAGCTTGGTACAGGGGATTGGCTACACCTTC. As protein: CASSLVQGIGYTF.

This clonotype appeared a few times. The chain carries TRBV29-1 and TRBJ2-4; D is ambiguous. The V and J ends lost 4 bases and 6 bases respectively, with 10 bases between them. CDR3 length equals 12 residues. Germline V gene lookup returns CDR1 SQVTM and CDR2 ANQGSEA. DNA for the CDR3: TGCAGCGTTGGTCCGGGCCTAAACATTCAGTACTTC. It yields the protein CSVGPGLNIQYF.

This clonotype has just a few counts. V gene TRBV12-3 or TRBV12-4 combines with J gene TRBJ2-3; D could derive from TRBD1 or TRBD2 (5 bases each). This CDR3 spans 15 amino acids. With 7 bases removed from V and 4 bases from J, the gap between germline ends came to 18 bases. This chain's CDR3 is CASTQGRVGADTQYF. CDR3 bases: TGTGCCAGCACTCAGGGACGAGTGGGAGCAGATACGCAGTATTTT.

The CDR3 bases are TGTGCCAGCAGCTTGGGTTTCATTCAGTACTTC. Its protein product is CASSLGFIQYF. This chain connects TRBV5-6 to TRBJ2-4; D remains ambiguous. Deletions cut 0 bases from V and 9 bases from J, with 4 bases between. Germline V gene sequence: CDR1 SGHDT, CDR2 YYEEEE. There are 11 residues in the CDR3. The full variable domain, in which reference TRBV5-6 and TRBJ2-4 provide the parts outside the CDR3, is DAGVTQSPTHLIKTRGQQVTLRCSPKSGHDTVSWYQQALGQGPQFIFQYYEEEERQRGNFPDRFSGHQFPNYSSELNVNALLLGDSALYLCASSLGFIQYFGAGTRLSVL.

V usage is TRBV6-6 and J usage is TRBJ2-5; no definite D call. Trimming removed 2 bases from V and 5 bases from J, with 12 bases in between. Germline V lookup: CDR1 MNHNY, CDR2 SVGAGI (reference sequence). CDR3 length: 14 amino acids. CDR3 region: CASSYQAVGETQYF. The CDR3 nucleotides are TGTGCCAGCAGTTACCAGGCAGTCGGGGAGACCCAGTACTTC.

The chain combines TRBV6-1 with TRBJ2-2; 7 bases are a match to TRBD1. With V trimmed by 6 bases and J by 0 bases, 4 bases remained unmatched. This CDR3 has 15 amino acids. Germline CDR1 and CDR2: MNHNS and SASEGT. CDR3 protein: CASRLTGTNTGELFF. The CDR3 bases are TGTGCCAGCAGGTTGACAGGGACGAACACCGGGGAGCTGTTTTTT.

The chain uses TRBV6-5 and TRBJ1-5, with 7 bases identical to TRBD1. In germline, CDR1 is MNHEY, CDR2 SVGAGI. The V segment lost 6 bases and the J segment 2 bases; nucleotides outside the gene matches: 7. This CDR3 is built from 15 residues. The CDR3 sequence: CASSFDRVGNQPQHF. The CDR3 DNA reads TGTGCCAGCAGCTTTGACAGGGTTGGCAATCAGCCCCAGCATTTT.

The chain employs TRBV10-3 and TRBJ2-2; D gene uncertain. Trimming took off 4 bases at V and 2 bases at J, with 5 bases between the two ends. Germline CDR1 reads ENHRY; CDR2 reads SYGVKD. The CDR3 extends over 13 amino acids. CDR3 nucleotides: TGTGCCATCAGTGCTACAAACACCGGGGAGCTGTTTTTT. The encoded protein is CAISATNTGELFF.

The gene calls are TRBV28 and TRBJ2-1; 7 bases map to TRBD1. The end of the DNA is better explained by TRBJ2-7, so the J call may be wrong. The germline CDR1 and CDR2 sequences are MDHEN and SYDVKM. The CDR3 has 15 amino acids. The CDR3 DNA reads as TGTGCCAGCAAGGTCCGAGACAGGGCTCTGAGCGAGCAGTACTTC. Encoded protein: CASKVRDRALSEQYF.